The clone carrying this T cell receptor (beta chain) was observed many times. Antigen specificity is unknown. The junction had 6 bases not matched to a gene; V was cut back by 4 bases and J by 2 bases. Germline values: CDR1 SGDLS, CDR2 YYNGEE. The CDR3 runs to 17 residues. Separate cDNA molecules each had unique molecular identifiers attached to them. Using its own MiXCR run on the 5' RACE reads, TCRdb lists one record per CDR3 protein. The sample consists of roughly 86,000 distinct CDR3 sequences, 5% to 7% of them appearing once. This sample is part of a study of early T cells in non-severe SARS-CoV-2 infection. Whole-study context: Sequencing of bulk RNA from unsorted whole blood was done, without chain pairing. General study points: Matching against VDJdb likely underestimated virus-specific expansions, favoring anti-spike CD8.

The sample was whole blood. The chain has TRBV9 and TRBJ2-1; 13 bases align to TRBD2. The clonotype was recovered from an adult who was a healthcare worker with PCR-confirmed SARS-CoV-2 infection or an uninfected control (not recorded which). This CDR3 is CASSKYGTSGTYNEQFF. CDR3 bases: TGTGCCAGCAGCAAATATGGGACTAGCGGGACCTACAATGAGCAGTTCTTC.